This T cell receptor (beta chain) stems from a study of blood T cell repertoires in COVID-19. Profiling relied on immunoSEQ multiplex PCR, and the TCRdb table lists in-frame clones only, not all of them. The sample yields about 180,000 clones, 86% seen once. V lost 2 bases to trimming and J lost 6 bases; unmatched junction nucleotides: 6. Germline-derived CDR1 and CDR2 are KGHSH and LQKENI. The CDR3 totals 15 residues. Enrolled through a virtual design, the participants were between roughly 18 and 90 years of age and came from 24 US areas. Cohort 3 recovered donors had two negative PCRs, clearance, or symptom resolution.

The sequenced sample was PBMCs or T cells enriched from blood (not recorded which). The source is a woman aged 25 to 39 who had recovered from COVID-19. The chain employs TRBV18 and TRBJ2-2; 7 bases are a match to TRBD1. The CDR3 coding sequence is TGTGCCAGCTCACCAAGGGACAGCAACCCCGGGGAGCTGTTTTTT. Protein product: CASSPRDSNPGELFF.